This T cell receptor beta chain was obtained from a study of Graves' ophthalmopathy and Graves' hyperthyroidism. Study information: Peripheral blood sampling preceded any treatment and occurred at initial diagnosis. Study conclusions and caveats: Between ophthalmopathy and stable hyperthyroidism, a 13-signature model drew a separation with approximately 90% sensitivity and approximately 79% specificity. The model reached just under 71% sensitivity and around 72% specificity for predicting ophthalmopathy progression.

V gave up 5 bases and J gave up 3 bases, with 16 bases separating them. CDR1 SGHAT and CDR2 FQDESV come from the germline V gene (reference sequence). The CDR3 has 16 residues. The table lists this clonotype with many counts. The target antigen is unknown. Amplification of the TCR beta CDR3 regions used RNA transcripts (as template). Second-round multiplex PCR came after first-round RT-PCR with HTBI primers. TCRdb re-called the multiplex PCR reads through MiXCR, storing one row per CDR3 protein. This table has 170,000 or so distinct CDR3 sequences, approximately 40% appearing once. The receptor was isolated from a middle-aged woman with Graves' ophthalmopathy. Specimen: peripheral blood. The chain employs TRBV11-1 and TRBJ2-2; possible D gene TRBD1, 5 bases. The CDR3 protein is CASSLDMYGDTGELFF. Here the CDR3 DNA reads TGTGCCAGCAGCCTGGACATGTATGGGGACACCGGGGAGCTGTTTTTT. The variable domain in full, with the rest retrieved from reference TRBV11-1 and TRBJ2-2, is EAEVAQSPRYKITEKSQAVAFWCDPISGHATLYWYRQILGQGPELLVQFQDESVVDDSQLPKDRFSAERLKGVDSTLKIQPAELGDSAMYLCASSLDMYGDTGELFFGEGSRLTVL.